This T cell receptor beta chain was observed in a study of blood T cell repertoires in COVID-19. Study context: From the United States, Italy and Spain came samples of acute and convalescent COVID-19. PBMCs, B-cell-depleted T cells, or T cells provided the cDNA or gDNA that made up the material.

Sequencing used immunoSEQ multiplex PCR; TCRdb keeps in-frame clones, though not all of them. This sample yields under 150,000 clones, of which 65% to 85% are seen a single time; 1.5% to 2% belongs to the top ten. This CDR3 comprises 15 residues. Trimming took off 0 bases at V and 3 bases at J, with 12 bases between the two ends. CDR1 is SGHRS and CDR2 is YFSETQ in the germline V gene. The clonotype originates from a man in his 70s with acute or convalescent COVID-19. The chain uses TRBV5-1 and TRBJ2-5; D is possibly TRBD1 (6 bases). Material for sequencing was peripheral blood. In nucleotides, the CDR3 is TGCGCCAGCAGCTTGGCTACAGGGTACGAAGAGACCCAGTACTTC. Translated, it gives CASSLATGYEETQYF. Full variable domain (rest looked up from reference TRBV5-1 and TRBJ2-5): KAGVTQTPRYLIKTRGQQVTLSCSPISGHRSVSWYQQTPGQGLQFLFEYFSETQRNKGNFPGRFSGRQFSNSRSEMNVSTLELGDSALYLCASSLATGYEETQYFGPGTRLLVL.